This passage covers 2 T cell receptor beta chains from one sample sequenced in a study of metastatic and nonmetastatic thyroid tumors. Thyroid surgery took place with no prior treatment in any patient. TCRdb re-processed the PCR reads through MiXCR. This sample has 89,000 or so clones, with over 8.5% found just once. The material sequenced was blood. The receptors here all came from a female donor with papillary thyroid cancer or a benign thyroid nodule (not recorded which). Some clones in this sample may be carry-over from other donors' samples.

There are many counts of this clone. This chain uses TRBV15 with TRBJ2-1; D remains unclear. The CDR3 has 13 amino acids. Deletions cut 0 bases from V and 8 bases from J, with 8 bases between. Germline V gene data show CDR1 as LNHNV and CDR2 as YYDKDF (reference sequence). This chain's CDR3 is CATSRDLGHEQFF. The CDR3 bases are TGTGCCACCAGCAGAGATTTGGGCCATGAGCAGTTCTTC.

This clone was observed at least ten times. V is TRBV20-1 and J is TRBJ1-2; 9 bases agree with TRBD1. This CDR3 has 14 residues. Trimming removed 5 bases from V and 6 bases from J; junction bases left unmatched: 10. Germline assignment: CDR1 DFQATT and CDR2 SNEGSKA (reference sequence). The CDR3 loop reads CSAPGTGSRNGYTF. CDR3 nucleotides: TGCAGTGCTCCCGGGACAGGGAGTCGGAATGGCTACACCTTC.